The rows below give T cell receptor beta chains drawn from one sample of a study of blood T cell repertoires in COVID-19. Libraries were prepared by immunoSEQ multiplex PCR; TCRdb keeps only in-frame clonotypes and omits some of them. The sample lists more than 300,000 clones; just over 90% were seen once. The sample comprised PBMCs or T cells enriched from blood (not recorded which). The receptors here all came from a woman in her 40s who had been exposed to COVID-19. Both conserved end residues are part of each CDR3. The D gene is left open where the match is weak. A row's size may be missing; if present it is once, few, many or a size class.

j_gene,abundance,d_gene,v_gene,CDR3nt,CDR3aa
TRBJ2-7,-,-,TRBV6-5,TGTGCCAGCAGTCGGGGGAGCTACGAGCAGTACTTC,CASSRGSYEQYF
TRBJ1-2,few,-,TRBV30,TGTGCCTGGAGCGGTACAGGATATGGCTACACCTTC,CAWSGTGYGYTF
TRBJ1-2,-,TRBD1,TRBV19,TGTGCCAGTAGACGAGGGGGACAGGGGCATGGCTACACCTTC,CASRRGGQGHGYTF
TRBJ2-6,-,-,TRBV7-6,TGTGCCAGCAGCGCCCTGTCGAGCTCTGGGGCCAACGTCCTGACTTTC,CASSALSSSGANVLTF
TRBJ2-2,once,-,TRBV24-1,TGTGCCACCAGTGATACTATTGACAGCCTGAACACCGGGGAGCTGTTTTTT,CATSDTIDSLNTGELFF
TRBJ2-7,-,-,TRBV7-8,TGTGCCAGCAGCTTAGCGAAGGGGCCCTACGAGCAGTACTTC,CASSLAKGPYEQYF
TRBJ1-2,few,TRBD1,TRBV27,TGTGCCAGCAGTTTGGACAGGGGAGGGTATGGCTACACCTTC,CASSLDRGGYGYTF
TRBJ2-5,-,TRBD2,TRBV3-1/TRBV3-2,TGTGCCAGCAGCCCCCGGACTAGCGGGCAAGAGACCCAGTACTTC,CASSPRTSGQETQYF
TRBJ1-2,-,TRBD1,TRBV27,TGTGCCAGCAAGACCACCGGGACAGGAAGCTATGGCTACACCTTC,CASKTTGTGSYGYTF
TRBJ1-6,-,TRBD1,TRBV5-4,TGTGCCAGCAGCTCCGGGACAGCTAATTCACCCCTCCACTTT,CASSSGTANSPLHF